The source of this T cell receptor beta chain is a study of blood T cells in healthy people across ages. Study-level points and caveats: Age advanced and TCR beta diversity per million T cells fell, roughly linearly. Comparison with aged donors showed that long-lived donors had more naive CD4+ cells and higher diversity.

Per germline, CDR1 SGHTA and CDR2 FQGNSA. Trimming took 6 bases from V and 2 from J, leaving 11 bases between them. The CDR3 contains 13 residues. Comments on this clonotype: The antigen is undetermined.

A sample-barcoded 5' primer and a J-beta primer mix were used in a second PCR of about 7 to 11 cycles. Every molecule of cDNA carried a tag from a template-switch adaptor with 12 random nucleotides. Each CDR3 protein gets one entry after TCRdb re-called the 5' RACE reads with MiXCR. The table lists 1.5 million to 2 million distinct CDR3 sequences, roughly 43% of them singletons. The sequenced sample consisted of blood. The rearrangement uses TRBV7-2 and TRBJ2-7; D gene ambiguous. The sequence came from a human donor in good health. The CDR3 coding sequence is TGTGCCAGCAGTTTATCCAGGACCTACGAGCAGTACTTC. It yields the protein CASSLSRTYEQYF.